The T cell receptor (beta chain) under discussion was sequenced for a study of human T cells and chemical hapten exposure. This clonotype was counted a few times. TCRdb reprocessed the RACE reads via MiXCR and lists one record per CDR3 protein. The top ten clones hold over 7% of a sample with around 380,000 distinct CDR3 sequences, 4.5% to 7% of them seen once. The CDR3 spans 14 residues. Germline V CDR1 and CDR2: SEHNR, FQNEAQ (reference sequence). V lost 5 bases, J lost 5 bases, and 8 bases stayed unmatched. Noted time point: pre-sensitization, week 0. Treatment given: therapeutic diphenylcyclopropenone sensitization with weekly scalp DPC.

The clonotype originates from a woman under 30 with alopecia areata. Some clones in this sample may be carry-over from other donors' samples. Sample: whole blood, taken in connection with sensitization to the hapten diphenylcyclopropenone (DPC). The chain has TRBV7-9 and TRBJ1-1; 7 bases match TRBD1. The CDR3 nucleotides read TGTGCCAGCAGCCTCAAGGGACAGTCTACTGAAGCTTTCTTT. As protein: CASSLKGQSTEAFF.